This record concerns one TCR beta chain sequence. These data originate in a study of shared clonotypes between healthy human individuals. Study details: Three plates were used per donor for CD4 naive, three for CD4 memory, two for CD8 naive and one for CD8 memory.

The V gene's germline CDR1 is KGHSH and CDR2 LQKENI. J lost 3 bases, V lost 0 bases, and 12 bases had no gene match. The CDR3 is made up of 20 amino acids. CD45RO-negative cells were positively selected for CCR7, leaving out terminally differentiated effector memory CD45RA+ cells. The method was immunoSEQ multiplex PCR; TCRdb's version includes in-frame clones alone and lacks a portion of them. This table holds about 800,000 clones, approximately 97% found once. The source material was naive CD8+ T cells sorted from blood. The TCR comes from a man younger than 45 in good health. The V call is TRBV18, the J call TRBJ1-5; TRBD1 agrees at 12 bases. The CDR3 spells CASSPPSGTGGGGVNQPQHF. In nucleotides, the CDR3 is TGTGCCAGCTCACCACCGTCGGGGACAGGGGGCGGAGGGGTCAATCAGCCCCAGCATTTT.